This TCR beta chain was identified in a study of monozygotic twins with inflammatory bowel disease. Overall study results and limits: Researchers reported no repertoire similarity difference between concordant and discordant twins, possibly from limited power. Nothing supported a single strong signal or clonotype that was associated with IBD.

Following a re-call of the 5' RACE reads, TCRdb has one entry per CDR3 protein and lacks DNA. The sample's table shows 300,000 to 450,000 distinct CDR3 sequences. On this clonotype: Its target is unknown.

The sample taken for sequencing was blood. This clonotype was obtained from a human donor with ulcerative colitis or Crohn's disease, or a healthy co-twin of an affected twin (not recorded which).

CDR3 amino acids: CASRVDRSYEQYF. V usage is TRBV6-2 or TRBV6-3 and J usage is TRBJ2-7. The germline V gene has CDR1 MNHEY and CDR2 SVGEGT. This CDR3 contains 13 residues.